This entry is about one T cell receptor beta chain. The sample originates from a study of blood T cell repertoires in COVID-19. Overall study context: T cells, B-cell-depleted T cells, or PBMCs supplied cDNA or gDNA.

The CDR3 runs 10 residues. Germline V gene lookup returns CDR1 SNHLY and CDR2 FYNNEI. V was cut by 8 bases and J by 8 bases, with 6 bases left in between. Original processing notes: It was from reference gene primer amplification that nucleated cell counts were estimated. Assay: immunoSEQ multiplex PCR; the TCRdb copy retains only in-frame clones and omits some. V, J and clone size derive from that table, while D and trimming were established from the DNA sequence. The sample includes tens of thousands of clones, 85% to 90% seen only once; the top ten take roughly 4.8%. The sequenced sample consisted of peripheral blood. The sequence came from a man over 45 with acute or convalescent COVID-19. V and J are TRBV2 and TRBJ2-2, with D perhaps TRBD2 (5 bases). CDR3 protein: CASGGGELFF. The CDR3 coding sequence is TGTGCCAGCGGCGGGGGGGAGCTGTTTTTT. Full variable domain (missing parts from reference TRBV2 and TRBJ2-2): EPEVTQTPSHQVTQMGQEVILRCVPISNHLYFYWYRQILGQKVEFLVSFYNNEISEKSEIFDDQFSVERPDGSNFTLKIRSTKLEDSAMYFCASGGGELFFGEGSRLTVL.